The rows below give T cell receptor beta chains drawn from one sample of a study of blood T cell repertoires in COVID-19. Generated by immunoSEQ multiplex PCR, the TCRdb table keeps only in-frame clones and is missing some. Here the sample spans fewer than 200,000 clones, around four fifths being singletons. The sequenced sample was peripheral blood. The source is a woman at least 80 years old with acute or convalescent COVID-19. Each CDR3 is given with its conserved first and last residue. Expanded clones are given a class, and other clones once, few, many or no size at all.

abundance: once; v_gene: TRBV27; j_gene: TRBJ1-4; CDR3aa: CASSTDREGWANEKLFF
abundance: NA; v_gene: TRBV6-5; j_gene: TRBJ1-2; CDR3aa: CASSYVGQHNYGYTF
abundance: NA; v_gene: TRBV27; j_gene: TRBJ1-2; CDR3aa: CASSLSGGGGYTF
abundance: NA; v_gene: TRBV3-1/TRBV3-2; j_gene: TRBJ2-6; CDR3aa: CASSQPLAGGPDSGANVLTF
abundance: NA; v_gene: TRBV28; j_gene: TRBJ2-1; CDR3aa: CASSSSAQGGNEQFF
abundance: NA; v_gene: TRBV6-6; j_gene: TRBJ1-6; CDR3aa: CASSYMAYNSPLHF
abundance: NA; v_gene: TRBV6-1; j_gene: TRBJ2-6; CDR3aa: CASSVHPGGSDPGANVLTF
abundance: NA; v_gene: TRBV27; j_gene: TRBJ2-3; CDR3aa: CASRTSGPTTDTQYF
abundance: few; v_gene: TRBV7-9; j_gene: TRBJ1-2; CDR3aa: CASSLEGGYGYTF
abundance: NA; v_gene: TRBV19; j_gene: TRBJ2-3; CDR3aa: CASSGQGLGTDTQYF
abundance: NA; v_gene: TRBV2; j_gene: TRBJ2-1; CDR3aa: CASSVASAITYNEQFF
abundance: NA; v_gene: TRBV7-3; j_gene: TRBJ2-3; CDR3aa: CASSPRQGRGDTQYF
abundance: NA; v_gene: TRBV30; j_gene: TRBJ1-5; CDR3aa: CAWSTGDNQPQHF
abundance: NA; v_gene: TRBV3-1/TRBV3-2; j_gene: TRBJ1-1; CDR3aa: CASSQGRGFSEAFF
abundance: NA; v_gene: TRBV19; j_gene: TRBJ1-2; CDR3aa: CASSIGEQWFGYTF
abundance: NA; v_gene: TRBV3-1/TRBV3-2; j_gene: TRBJ2-2; CDR3aa: CASSQESLVGELFF
abundance: NA; v_gene: TRBV5-1; j_gene: TRBJ1-3; CDR3aa: CASSPFWDSSGNTIYF
abundance: NA; v_gene: TRBV9; j_gene: TRBJ1-2; CDR3aa: CASSANYGYTF
abundance: NA; v_gene: TRBV19; j_gene: TRBJ1-1; CDR3aa: CASSGRGQVNTEAFF
abundance: NA; v_gene: TRBV5-1; j_gene: TRBJ1-4; CDR3aa: CASSSALRDPPGDGEKLFF
abundance: NA; v_gene: TRBV6-5; j_gene: TRBJ1-2; CDR3aa: CASTQGLYGYTF
abundance: NA; v_gene: TRBV6-2/TRBV6-3; j_gene: TRBJ2-5; CDR3aa: CASSYSGLAGKETQYF
abundance: NA; v_gene: TRBV7-6; j_gene: TRBJ1-3; CDR3aa: CASSQNRDGNTIYF
abundance: NA; v_gene: TRBV6-5; j_gene: TRBJ2-5; CDR3aa: CASSLSRGQETQYF
abundance: NA; v_gene: TRBV6-2/TRBV6-3; j_gene: TRBJ1-6; CDR3aa: CASSATGVSPLHF
abundance: few; v_gene: TRBV3-1/TRBV3-2; j_gene: TRBJ2-7; CDR3aa: CASSQVAGGREQYF
abundance: NA; v_gene: TRBV25-1; j_gene: TRBJ2-1; CDR3aa: CASSEFSGAYNEQFF
abundance: NA; v_gene: TRBV6-6; j_gene: TRBJ1-3; CDR3aa: CASNQQGGTGNTIYF